These T cell receptor beta chains were read from a single sample in a study of blood T cell repertoires in COVID-19. The assay was immunoSEQ multiplex PCR, and TCRdb's table has in-frame clones only and misses some. The table records about 150,000 clones, just under 85% of them present only once. Sequences were obtained from PBMCs or T cells enriched from blood (not recorded which). The receptors derive from a man aged 45-65 years who had recovered from COVID-19. The conserved cysteine and the conserved F or W are not part of the CDR3 here. The order of the fields is D gene, V gene, CDR3 protein. D genes are given only for firm matches.

NA TRBV7-6 ASSLGGDRVYEQY
NA TRBV27 ASSLSAREDEQY
TRBD1 TRBV12-3/TRBV12-4 ASTRQGREQY
NA TRBV7-9 ASSLVSEQF
NA TRBV21-1 ASSHIRDPGADTQY
TRBD1 TRBV28 ASSLAAGGDMNTEAF
NA TRBV13 ASSFLTGNEQY
TRBD1 TRBV6-2/TRBV6-3 ASSGRDRGGTGELF
NA TRBV27 ASSLSWTANYGYT
NA TRBV19 ASSSRTELNTEAF
TRBD2 TRBV25-1 ASRSGGAGLEQF
NA TRBV6-2/TRBV6-3 ASSNTYEQY
NA TRBV11-1 ASSPATGSYNEQF
TRBD1 TRBV5-4 ASRRTGEGDNEQF
TRBD2 TRBV10-3 AISESAPGLAGGLDTQY
TRBD2 TRBV4-3 ASSQHIRSLAGGVTDTQY
NA TRBV21-1 ASTKLRTVSYNEQF
NA TRBV27 ASSLTGNQPQH
NA TRBV5-1 ASSLEWSSYNEQF
TRBD1 TRBV7-2 ASSLAMGQGGVGYT
NA TRBV4-2 ASSQEATEAF
TRBD1 TRBV3-1/TRBV3-2 ASSQAVFRTGRGANYGYT
NA TRBV28 ASSSDWLGTEAF
TRBD1 TRBV5-1 ASSYTGAAYNSPLH
NA TRBV11-2 ASSLGAAKNIQY
TRBD1 TRBV30 AWSVTGWDDSPLH